The 18 T cell receptor beta chains reported below all come from one sample, sequenced in a study of human T cells and chemical hapten exposure (dated by TCRdb to about 2021). The time point label, as the study defines it: patch test 1, 2 weeks after DPC sensitization. What the treatment or condition label conveys for this sample: therapeutic diphenylcyclopropenone sensitization with weekly scalp DPC. Unfractionated whole blood was collected in Tempus Blood RNA tubes, and total RNA was extracted from that blood. Receptor libraries were prepared by RACE. Sequenced on a NextSeq 500. TCRdb cleaned the public reads at Q25 with fastp, built clones with MiXCR and kept in-frame beta chains. When rows share a CDR3 protein, they turn into one entry using the most common DNA and genes. Counted in this sample were approximately 34,000 distinct CDR3 sequences; 5.5% to 8% of them appeared once. The leading ten clones occupy 8% to 9.5% of the sample.

The source material was whole blood, sampled in connection with sensitization to the hapten diphenylcyclopropenone (DPC). These receptors all stem from a woman in her twenties or thirties with alopecia areata. Some clones in this sample may be carry-over from other donors' samples.

At least ten counts were recorded for this clonotype. The chain is built from TRBV11-2 and TRBJ1-6, with 8 positions matching TRBD1. Germline V gene sequence: CDR1 SGHAT, CDR2 FQNNGV. This CDR3 contains 15 residues. Losses at the gene ends were 5 bases for V and 8 bases for J; bases not matched to a gene: 8. The CDR3 reads CASSPRGTGYSPLHF. In DNA form, the CDR3 reads TGTGCCAGCAGCCCGCGAGGGACAGGCTATTCACCCCTCCACTTT.

This clonotype came up many times. The chain couples TRBV5-1 to TRBJ2-3; tentatively, D is TRBD1 (6 bases). In germline, CDR1 is SGHRS, CDR2 YFSETQ. The CDR3 is 16 residues long. The V gene lost 3 bases and the J gene lost 3 bases, with 17 bases spanning the gap. The CDR3, as DNA: TGCGCCAGCAGCTCGGGACACCCACAACCGACAGATACGCAGTATTTT. It is translated as CASSSGHPQPTDTQYF.

This clonotype was seen only a few times. The chain carries TRBV6-5 and TRBJ1-2; tentatively, D is TRBD1 (6 bases). The CDR3 has 13 residues. Looked up from germline, CDR1 is MNHEY and CDR2 is SVGAGI. Trimming took 9 bases from V and 2 from J, leaving 13 bases between them. CDR3 in amino acids: CASSGQNNYGYTF. CDR3 DNA sequence: TGTGCCAGTTCTGGACAGAACAACTATGGCTACACCTTC.

In its sample, this clonotype was seen a few times. This chain's CDR3 is CASRRAGEGNQPQHF. For the CDR3, the DNA is TGTGCCAGCAGGAGGGCAGGGGAGGGCAATCAGCCCCAGCATTTT. The chain joins TRBV6-2 or TRBV6-3 to TRBJ1-5, with a weak D call TRBD1 (6 bases). Trimming removed 6 bases at V and 2 bases at J, with 14 bases between. The CDR3 has 15 residues. Looked up from germline, CDR1 is MNHEY and CDR2 is SVGEGT.

At least ten counts were recorded for this clonotype. V is TRBV4-2 and J is TRBJ2-7; TRBD2 matches 11 bases. The germline V gene encodes CDR1 LGHNA and CDR2 YNFKEQ. The CDR3 loop spans 13 amino acids. The junction had 6 bases not matched to a gene; V was cut back by 1 base and J by 13 bases. CDR3 in amino acids: CASSQGSSGGSYF. For the CDR3, the DNA is TGTGCCAGCAGCCAAGGGTCTAGCGGGGGGTCTTACTTC.

The chain links TRBV10-3 to TRBJ1-2, with 9 bases identical to TRBD1. The CDR3 covers 14 residues. The J segment lost 3 bases and the V segment lost 6 bases, leaving 5 bases of the junction unmatched. Looked up from germline, CDR1 is ENHRY and CDR2 is SYGVKD. CDR3 sequence (DNA): TGTGCCATCAGCCCGGGACAGGGAGACTATGGCTACACCTTC. Translating gives CAISPGQGDYGYTF.

There are many counts of this clonotype. This chain joins TRBV12-3 or TRBV12-4 and TRBJ1-5; a weak D match, TRBD1 (6 bases). The CDR3 has 15 residues. Trimming removed 5 bases from V and 2 bases from J, with 13 bases in between. CDR3 residues: CASSLGALGNQPQHF. The CDR3 coding sequence is TGTGCCAGCAGTCTGGGGGCTTTAGGCAATCAGCCCCAGCATTTT.

This clonotype was counted at least ten times. This rearrangement joins TRBV7-8 to TRBJ2-2; 9 bases fit TRBD1. Trimming took 4 bases from V and 5 from J; bases not matched to a gene: 2. CDR1 SGHVS and CDR2 FQNEAQ come from the germline V gene. The CDR3 totals 14 residues. Written as DNA, the CDR3 is TGTGCCAGCAGCTGGACAGGGGTAACCGGGGAGCTGTTTTTT. Protein product: CASSWTGVTGELFF.

J is TRBJ2-3 and V is TRBV7-2, with 12 nucleotides matching TRBD1. CDR1 is SGHTA and CDR2 is FQGNSA in the germline V gene. CDR3 length: 16 residues. The ends lost 1 base at V and 6 bases at J; junction bases unmatched: 5. The CDR3 reads CASSLEGQGALDTQYF. The CDR3 region has the DNA TGTGCCAGCAGCTTAGAGGGACAGGGGGCGCTTGATACGCAGTATTTT. The full variable domain, with the rest looked up from reference TRBV7-2 and TRBJ2-3, is GAGVSQSPSNKVTEKGKDVELRCDPISGHTALYWYRQSLGQGLEFLIYFQGNSAPDKSGLPSDRFSAERTGGSVSTLTIQRTQQEDSAVYLCASSLEGQGALDTQYFGPGTRLTVL.

This clonotype was seen more than once but under ten times. The V gene is TRBV7-9, the J gene TRBJ1-1; maybe TRBD1 (6 bases). This CDR3 has 13 amino acids. CDR1 is SEHNR and CDR2 is FQNEAQ in the germline V gene (reference sequence). Between the trimmed V and J ends, which lost 1 base and 5 bases, there was a span of 8 bases. The CDR3 DNA follows: TGTGCCAGCAGCTTAGAGGGGGGGACTGAAGCTTTCTTT. Translation: CASSLEGGTEAFF.

This clonotype has ten or more counts. The J gene is TRBJ1-2, the V gene TRBV7-9; possibly TRBD1 for D (6 bases). The CDR3 runs 13 residues. CDR1 is SEHNR and CDR2 is FQNEAQ in the germline V gene (reference sequence). Trimming removed 5 bases at V and 4 bases at J, with 11 bases between. The CDR3 DNA follows: TGTGCCAGCAGCCCCGAGGGGGGCTATGGCTACACCTTC. Its translation is CASSPEGGYGYTF.

In its sample, this clonotype was seen many times. The rearrangement joins TRBV5-4 to TRBJ1-2, with D unresolved. CDR1 is SGHNT and CDR2 is YYREEE in the germline V gene (reference sequence). The CDR3 spans 15 residues. The germline V and J ends were trimmed by 0 bases and 4 bases, with 13 bases remaining between them. The CDR3 nucleotides are TGTGCCAGCAGCTTGGAGTCGGCAGGCGGCTATGGCTACACCTTC. It encodes CASSLESAGGYGYTF.

The table lists this clonotype with many counts. The genes are TRBV28 and TRBJ2-3; D is unresolved. V gave up 6 bases and J gave up 2 bases, with 6 bases separating them. The CDR3 consists of 12 residues. Per the germline V gene, CDR1 is MDHEN and CDR2 is SYDVKM. In nucleotides, the CDR3 is TGTGCCAGCAGCCCCACCACAGATACGCAGTATTTT. Protein: CASSPTTDTQYF.

This clonotype turned up a few times. The chain employs TRBV6-1 and TRBJ2-3; 7 bases line up with TRBD2. The CDR3 is 14 residues long. V was pared by 8 bases and J by 0 bases, with 5 bases of the junction left unmatched. Per the germline V gene, CDR1 is MNHNS and CDR2 is SASEGT. CDR3 loop: CASCLAESTDTQYF. The CDR3 nucleotides read TGTGCCAGCTGCCTAGCGGAGAGCACAGATACGCAGTATTTT.

The table lists this clonotype with a few counts. The chain is built from TRBV3-1 and TRBJ2-3; D perhaps matches TRBD2 (6 bases). Between the trimmed V and J ends, which lost 1 base and 6 bases, there was a span of 11 bases. The CDR3 length is 14 residues. CDR1 LGHDT and CDR2 YNNKEL come from the germline V gene (reference sequence). The CDR3 region has the DNA TGTGCCAGCAGCCAAGGGACTACCTCCGATACGCAGTATTTT. Translated, it gives CASSQGTTSDTQYF.

This chain links TRBV14 with TRBJ2-7; D uncertain. CDR3 length: 13 amino acids. Between the trimmed V and J ends, which lost 1 base and 3 bases, there was a span of 7 bases. Germline CDR1 and CDR2: SGHDN and FVKESK. CDR3 coding DNA: TGTGCCAGCAGCCAAGGGTTGGTCTACGAGCAGTACTTC. This translates into CASSQGLVYEQYF.

This clonotype was recorded at least ten times. The chain combines TRBV5-1 with TRBJ2-2; D not resolved. CDR1 and CDR2 from the germline V gene are SGHRS and YFSETQ. The CDR3 runs to 15 residues. Deletions cut 0 bases from V and 0 bases from J, with 6 bases between. DNA of the CDR3: TGCGCCAGCAGCTTGGGGTCGACGAACACCGGGGAGCTGTTTTTT. Translation gives CASSLGSTNTGELFF.

Many counts were recorded for this clonotype. The chain links TRBV7-2 to TRBJ1-6; D is undetermined. Trimming stripped 2 bases from V and 7 bases from J, with 12 bases between. The length of the CDR3 is 15 residues. Per the germline V gene, CDR1 is SGHTA and CDR2 is FQGNSA. CDR3 bases: TGTGCCAGCAGCTTACGCCTTCGGGGAAATTCACCCCTCCACTTT. Protein product: CASSLRLRGNSPLHF. The full variable domain, with the rest looked up from reference TRBV7-2 and TRBJ1-6, is GAGVSQSPSNKVTEKGKDVELRCDPISGHTALYWYRQSLGQGLEFLIYFQGNSAPDKSGLPSDRFSAERTGGSVSTLTIQRTQQEDSAVYLCASSLRLRGNSPLHFGNGTRLTVT.